The clone carrying this T cell receptor (beta chain) was seen many times. Using its own MiXCR run on the PCR reads, TCRdb lists one record per CDR3 protein. The table records 80,000 to 100,000 distinct CDR3 sequences, about 24% of them present only once. The sample comes from a study of molecular identifiers for immune sequencing clone quantification. Sequencing was carried out using naive CD8+ T cells from blood, with Jurkat cell RNA spiked in. The subset is: FACS-sorted CD8+CD4-CCR7+CD45RA+ naive T cells. This TCR derives from a human donor in good health. Some libraries in this study had Jurkat cell RNA spiked in.

CDR3 DNA sequence: TGTGCCAGCAGCAAACTGGGACAGATCACAGATACGCAGTATTTT. This encodes CASSKLGQITDTQYF. This chain connects TRBV7-9 to TRBJ2-3, with 7 bases lining up with TRBD1. The germline V gene has CDR1 SEHNR and CDR2 FQNEAQ (reference sequence). Trimming cost V 5 bases and J 2 bases; bases outside gene matches: 7. The CDR3 totals 15 residues.